The clone carrying this T cell receptor beta chain was seen once. Its target is unknown. This specimen comes from a study of cytomegalovirus exposure and HLA in healthy donors. Study-wide background: The same platform was used for the approximately 110 validation repertoires and the 600 to 700 first-cohort repertoires, a later analysis reported.

Study-wide results and caveats: CMV antigen specificity was confirmed in vitro for a few CMV-associated chains. Overall, roughly 170 TCR beta chains were annotated as cytomegalovirus-associated. Subsequent analysis found a tendency for first-cohort TCR clusters to co-occur within the 120 or so validation repertoires.

Sequenced by immunoSEQ multiplex PCR; TCRdb stores in-frame clones only, minus some. Of approximately 120,000 clones listed, about 88% are singletons. Source material: PBMCs. The receptor comes from a woman under 30 in good health and CMV-seronegative.

The CDR3 here is CASSQTGVIDEQFF. The CDR3, as DNA: TGTGCCAGCAGCCAAACAGGGGTGATCGATGAGCAGTTCTTC. V usage is TRBV14 and J usage is TRBJ2-1; 7 positions agree with TRBD1. V trimming: 2 bases; J trimming: 8 bases; junction bases outside the gene matches: 6. Germline lookup yields CDR1 SGHDN and CDR2 FVKESK. This CDR3 has 14 residues.